This T cell receptor (beta chain) originates from a study of identical twins. Whole-study results and caveats: Out-of-frame alpha sequences common to twins were enriched for low generation probability. Diverse VJ usage suggested most zero-insertion clonotypes were not invariant T cells. Fewer insertions characterized abundant cord blood beta clonotypes, whereas memory repertoires showed none.

Germline CDR1 MNHEY, CDR2 SVGAGI. CDR3 length equals 12 residues. Unique molecular identifiers were in the cDNA, with template-switch universal primer binding. TCRdb redid the calling of the 5' RACE reads with MiXCR, one entry per CDR3 protein. Of under 350,000 distinct CDR3 sequences listed, less than 9.5% are singletons. This clonotype was seen at least ten times. Its antigen is unidentified. These data also featured in a second study, about yellow fever vaccine responses in identical twins.

Input material: CD8+ T cells sorted from blood. V is TRBV6-5 and J is TRBJ1-1; possibly TRBD1 for D (6 bases). This clonotype was sampled from a young woman in good health. The CDR3 region has the DNA TGTGCTGCATGGACAGCAGTCCCTGAAGCTTTCTTT. Amino acid sequence: CAAWTAVPEAFF.